This T cell receptor beta chain emerged from a study of cytomegalovirus exposure and HLA in healthy donors (dated by TCRdb to about 2017). About the investigation overall: In an earlier analysis of some 550 of the donors, less than 350 Gb of sequence data and 120 million or so unique TCR beta sequences from about 179 million T cells were reported. An early release covering over 500 HLA-typed donors comprised approximately 300 gigabases of sequencing data and tens of millions of unique TCR sequences. The genetic ancestry cluster associated with self-reported Caucasian donors included 80% to 90% of the approximately 430 genotyped donors. The study aimed to test whether signatures of past pathogen exposure could be identified by cataloging public T cell receptors. The study profiled the T cell repertoires of hundreds of subjects by immunosequencing and related them to cytomegalovirus serostatus. Along with the roughly 710-subject first cohort, a separate validation cohort of over 90 different subjects was used. To predict cytomegalovirus infection status, the study brought together high-throughput TCR immunosequencing, statistical association of individual TCRs with disease status, and machine learning. To study patterns of TCR occurrence, a later analysis re-analyzed previously published TCR beta repertoires from several hundred donors and added high-resolution HLA genotyping. In the later analysis, no new phenotypic data were used to find candidate immune exposures; instead, reliance was placed on TCR beta sequences and their occurrence across donors. To decide whether each TCR beta V gene segment behaved as functional or pseudogenic, an earlier analysis of several hundred of the donors relied on high-throughput TCR beta sequencing. Donor age, sex, ethnicity and CMV serostatus were compiled together with the repertoire data. A later genetic analysis took genome-wide SNP genotypes for about 55% of the 666 donors and used that subset as a discovery cohort. All discovery cohort repertoires had been generated using a single sequencing platform. Class I and class II HLA loci were covered by the typing at four-digit resolution. Typing coverage varied by locus: about 620-630 donors for A, B, C, DRB1 and DQB1; around 560 for DQA1; about 570 for DPA1; approximately 450 for DPB1. Several DR-DQ haplotypes were treated as single units for association and clustering because of strong linkage in the cohort. Among almost 400 genotyped donors of the cohort, an average of approximately 240,000 unique TCR beta nucleotide sequences were sequenced per donor, roughly 20% of them non-productive.

The germline V end is reduced by 8 bases and the J end by 1 base; junction bases left unmatched: 4. The CDR3 numbers 13 residues from cysteine through phenylalanine. Solely the CDR3 DNA is kept, with 39 bases framed from the first base. Reading the germline V gene (reference sequence) gives CDR1 LNHDA and CDR2 SQIVND. The cohort consisted of fewer than 700 healthy bone marrow donors. At the time of sampling, all cohort members were nominally healthy, though unrecorded immune exposures were likely present. The donor tested CMV seronegative, placing the donor among the 350 or so seronegative members of the cohort. Each donor provided a peripheral blood sample, and peripheral blood mononuclear cells were used for TCR beta sequencing. The Qiagen DNeasy Blood Extraction Kit was used to extract genomic DNA from the blood cell samples. Of note for this clone: Its binding antigen is unknown. Qualities for individual bases were not recorded, and no much larger clone is one base off.

The receptor library was made with the immunoSEQ multiplex PCR assay. A mixture of 60 forward primers for TCR Vbeta segments and 13 reverse primers for TCR Jbeta segments was used in the multiplex PCR. A multiplex PCR assay on genomic DNA amplified the CDR3 region of rearranged TCR beta genes. The Illumina HiSeq System was used to sequence the amplified TCR beta libraries as 87-base-pair reads. The source study handled its data this way. A later analysis counted about 80 million unique TCR beta chains across the 600 to 850 repertoires, and roughly 9.9 million of these chains were shared by at least two donors. To remove PCR and sequencing errors, raw reads were error-corrected and collapsed into unique sequences using a nearest-neighbor algorithm that merged closely related sequences. To assign V, D and J gene segments, CDR3 sequences were aligned to IMGT reference sequences. For a sequence to be retained, a match of at least six nucleotides was required to both a V gene segment and a J gene segment. Rearrangements were called productive when the CDR3 lacked stop codons and stayed in frame with V and J; all others were non-productive. Following IMGT convention, CDR3 was defined as the stretch from the second conserved V-encoded cysteine up to the conserved J-encoded phenylalanine. Sequences without an unambiguous match to a single V gene segment were excluded from the earlier analysis of several hundred of the donors. In an earlier analysis of several hundred of the donors, V segments were called functional above 56.7% productive rearrangements and were called segregating when the between-donor standard deviation exceeded 5%. A statistical classification framework was built to diagnose cytomegalovirus status from the catalog of TCR beta chain sequences. V and J gene assignment, in a later analysis, came from comparing TCR nucleotide sequences with IMGT/GENE-DB human TR gene sequences. The TCRdist pipeline was used in a later analysis to assign CDR3 sequences and most-parsimonious VDJ recombination scenarios. A later analysis defined each TCR beta chain by its CDR3 amino acid sequence plus V-gene family, and excluded reads lacking a unique V-gene family. To address suspected cross-contamination and a sequencing artifact, a later analysis removed roughly 640 highly shared, low-generation-probability nucleotide sequences. For each public chain, a later analysis derived a clonal expansion index from normalized ranks of inferred template counts within each repertoire. Generation probabilities in a later analysis came from a VDJ recombination model fitted to out-of-frame rearrangements, and those results were checked against IGoR. A later analysis scored TCR-TCR, TCR-HLA and TCR-CMV co-occurrence with hypergeometric tests, applying a repertoire-size bias correction to TCR pairs. In a later analysis, false discovery rates were estimated by permuting HLA or CMV assignments 20 times. A later analysis grouped co-occurring TCRs with DBSCAN, adding TCRdist sequence similarity when clustering within HLA-allele-positive subsets. Repertoires with fewer than 30,000 or more than 120,000 public chains were left out of co-occurrence clustering, as were four to six repertoires with anomalous nucleotide sharing. The table comes from immuneACCESS by way of TCRdb, which keeps in-frame sequences with V and J called. Part of the clones is missing from these tables; in studies checked, under half for an unresolved V gene and the rest for unknown reasons. V and J calls and clone size follow that table, whereas D and trimming were derived from the DNA. In this sample the table shows about 67,000 clones, 65% to 70% of which occur a single time. Clones ranked in the top ten supply under 2.5% of the sample.

The research as a whole found: Over 15 rarely observed V segments, including chromosome 9 orphons, were excluded from the earlier analysis of several hundred of the donors because counts were too low. According to a later genetic analysis, donors in an Asian-associated ancestry cluster had fewer N-insertions in productive TCRs than the approximately 700-donor mean. Most TCR sequences were seen in very few donors, while some public TCRs were found in many individuals. According to a later analysis, TCR association rates differed among HLA loci, with DRB1 alleles showing the most associated TCRs and HLA-C alleles showing the fewest. Immune exposure information for the cohort was limited to CMV serostatus. When HLA alleles, especially DR and DQ, strongly co-occurred, attributing TCR associations to individual alleles was difficult. The authors suggested that the approach could potentially be generalized to other disease states and immunological phenotypes. V-gene and J-gene trimming of TCR beta chains was associated with a missense DCLRE1C variant in a later genetic analysis, and the association was replicated in an independent cohort. A total of 164 TCR beta chains were listed by the study as associated with cytomegalovirus. Only TCR beta chains were sequenced in this cohort, and the absence of alpha or paired-chain data limited detectable features. A later analysis found that HLA-associated TCR beta chains were more clonally expanded and had lower generation probabilities than equally common non-associated chains. Three of the identified cytomegalovirus-associated TCR beta chains were confirmed in vitro to be specific for cytomegalovirus antigens. Presence/absence analyses assumed roughly uniform sequencing depth across donors, an assumption that may not hold. Correlated functional status among segregating V segments might be attributable to linkage disequilibrium, but an unknown experimental factor could not be ruled out. Broadly in line with IMGT annotations, most TCR beta V segments showed up in productive rearrangements about 90% or about 30% of the time in an earlier analysis of some 590 of the donors. Because some donors lacked HLA typing at each locus, the association tests relied only on the typed subset. At a false discovery rate of 0.05, a later analysis linked around 15,000 TCR beta sequences to specific HLA alleles. A further reported finding was that TCR beta sequences accurately predicted the HLA-A and HLA-B alleles for most subjects in the first cohort. In a later analysis, several top co-occurrence clusters were reported to appear linked to parvovirus B19, influenza, CMV and Epstein-Barr virus. In both the original and validation cohorts, the classifier was reported to diagnose cytomegalovirus status with high specificity and sensitivity. A group of highly shared sequence variants was considered likely to be a technical artifact of the sequencing pipeline. Some IMGT-functional V segments, including TRBV6-2 and TRBV6-3, could not be distinguished by the 87-base-pair reads and were therefore excluded. A later analysis found that most CMV-associated TCR beta chains appeared HLA-restricted, with HLA associations seemingly driven largely by CMV exposure.

Sequenced material: PBMCs. The chain couples TRBV19 to TRBJ1-2; 7 bases in the junction line up with TRBD1. This sequence originates from a woman aged 25 to 39 in good health and CMV-seronegative. CDR3 protein: CASEGALNYGYTF. The DNA sequence is as follows: TGTGCCAGTGAGGGGGCACTTAACTATGGCTACACCTTC.